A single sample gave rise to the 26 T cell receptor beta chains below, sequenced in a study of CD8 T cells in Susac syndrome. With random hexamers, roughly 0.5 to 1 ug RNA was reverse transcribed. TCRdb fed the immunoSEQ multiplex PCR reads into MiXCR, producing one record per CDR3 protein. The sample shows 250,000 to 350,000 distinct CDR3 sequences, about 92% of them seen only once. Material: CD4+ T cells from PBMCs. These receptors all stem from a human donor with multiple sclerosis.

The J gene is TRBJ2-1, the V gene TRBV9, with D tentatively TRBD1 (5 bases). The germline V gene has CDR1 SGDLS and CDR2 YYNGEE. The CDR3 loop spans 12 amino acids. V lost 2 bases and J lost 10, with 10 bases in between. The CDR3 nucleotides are TGTGCCAGCAGCGTTGGCTCAGGGGAGCAGTTCTTC. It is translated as CASSVGSGEQFF.

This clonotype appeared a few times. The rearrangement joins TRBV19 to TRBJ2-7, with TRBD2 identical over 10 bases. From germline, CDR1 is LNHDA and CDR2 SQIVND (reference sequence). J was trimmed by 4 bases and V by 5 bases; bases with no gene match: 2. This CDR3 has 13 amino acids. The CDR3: CASSLSGRYEQYF. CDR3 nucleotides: TGTGCCAGTAGTCTTAGCGGGAGGTACGAGCAGTACTTC.

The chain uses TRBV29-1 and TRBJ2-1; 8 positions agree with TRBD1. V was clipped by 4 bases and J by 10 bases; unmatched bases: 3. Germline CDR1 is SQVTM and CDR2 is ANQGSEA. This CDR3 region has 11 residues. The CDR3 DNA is TGCAGCGTTGGCGGGACAGGAGAGCAGTTCTTC. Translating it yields CSVGGTGEQFF.

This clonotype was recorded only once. DNA for the CDR3: TGTGCCAGCAGCTTTTCCAGTACTAGCGGGAGAACAAATGAGCAGTTCTTC. Translation: CASSFSSTSGRTNEQFF. The V gene is TRBV11-1, the J gene TRBJ2-1, with 11 nucleotides matching TRBD2. J gave up 7 bases and V 3 bases, and 11 bases lay outside the gene matches. The length of the CDR3 is 17 residues. Germline assignment: CDR1 SGHAT and CDR2 FQDESV (reference sequence).

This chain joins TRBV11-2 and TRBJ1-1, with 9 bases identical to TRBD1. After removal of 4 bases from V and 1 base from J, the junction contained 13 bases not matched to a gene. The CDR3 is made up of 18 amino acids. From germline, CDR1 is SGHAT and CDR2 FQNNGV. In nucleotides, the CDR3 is TGTGCCAGCAGCTACGACGCGGTGGGACAGGGCAGGAACACTGAAGCTTTCTTT. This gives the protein CASSYDAVGQGRNTEAFF.

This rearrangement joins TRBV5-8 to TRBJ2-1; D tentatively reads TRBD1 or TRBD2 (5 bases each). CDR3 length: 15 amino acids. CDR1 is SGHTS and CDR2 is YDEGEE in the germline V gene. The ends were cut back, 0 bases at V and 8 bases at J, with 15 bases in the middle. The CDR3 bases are TGTGCCAGCAGCTTGGGGGGACCATCCAGCGATGAGCAGTTCTTC. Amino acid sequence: CASSLGGPSSDEQFF.

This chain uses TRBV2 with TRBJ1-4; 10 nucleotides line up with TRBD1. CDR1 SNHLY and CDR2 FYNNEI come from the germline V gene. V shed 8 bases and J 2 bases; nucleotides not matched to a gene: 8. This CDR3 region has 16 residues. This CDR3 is CASATGGSRTNEKLFF. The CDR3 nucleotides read TGTGCCAGCGCGACAGGGGGCTCGAGGACTAATGAAAAACTGTTTTTT. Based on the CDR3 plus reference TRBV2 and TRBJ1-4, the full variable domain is EPEVTQTPSHQVTQMGQEVILRCVPISNHLYFYWYRQILGQKVEFLVSFYNNEISEKSEIFDDQFSVERPDGSNFTLKIRSTKLEDSAMYFCASATGGSRTNEKLFFGSGTQLSVL.

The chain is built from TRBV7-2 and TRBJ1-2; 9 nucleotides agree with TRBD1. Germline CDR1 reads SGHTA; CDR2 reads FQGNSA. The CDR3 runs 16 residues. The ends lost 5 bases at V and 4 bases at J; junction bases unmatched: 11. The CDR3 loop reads CASSRSSTGQGYGYTF. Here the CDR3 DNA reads TGTGCCAGCAGCCGCTCGTCGACGGGACAGGGCTATGGCTACACCTTC.

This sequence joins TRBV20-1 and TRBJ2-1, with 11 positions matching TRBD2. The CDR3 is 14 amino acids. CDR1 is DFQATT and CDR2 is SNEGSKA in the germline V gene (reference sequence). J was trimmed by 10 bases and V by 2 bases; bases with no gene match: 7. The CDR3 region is CSARFSGGAREQFF. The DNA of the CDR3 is TGCAGTGCTAGATTTAGCGGGGGGGCCCGAGAGCAGTTCTTC.

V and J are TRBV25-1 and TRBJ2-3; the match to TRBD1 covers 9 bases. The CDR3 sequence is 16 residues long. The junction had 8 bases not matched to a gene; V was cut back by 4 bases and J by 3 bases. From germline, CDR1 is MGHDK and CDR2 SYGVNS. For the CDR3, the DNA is TGTGCCAGCAGTGGAAATCCGGGACAGGGTACAGATACGCAGTATTTT. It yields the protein CASSGNPGQGTDTQYF. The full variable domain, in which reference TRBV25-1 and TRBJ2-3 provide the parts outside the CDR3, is EADIYQTPRYLVIGTGKKITLECSQTMGHDKMYWYQQDPGMELHLIHYSYGVNSTEKGDLSSESTVSRIRTEHFPLTLESARPSHTSQYLCASSGNPGQGTDTQYFGPGTRLTVL.

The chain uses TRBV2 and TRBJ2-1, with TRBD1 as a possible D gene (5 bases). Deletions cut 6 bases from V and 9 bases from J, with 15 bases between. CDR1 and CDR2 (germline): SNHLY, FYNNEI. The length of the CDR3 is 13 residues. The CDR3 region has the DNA TGTGCCAGCAGGGGGCCTACTCAGGGTGAGCAGTTCTTC. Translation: CASRGPTQGEQFF. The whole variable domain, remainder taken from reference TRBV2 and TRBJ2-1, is EPEVTQTPSHQVTQMGQEVILRCVPISNHLYFYWYRQILGQKVEFLVSFYNNEISEKSEIFDDQFSVERPDGSNFTLKIRSTKLEDSAMYFCASRGPTQGEQFFGPGTRLTVL.

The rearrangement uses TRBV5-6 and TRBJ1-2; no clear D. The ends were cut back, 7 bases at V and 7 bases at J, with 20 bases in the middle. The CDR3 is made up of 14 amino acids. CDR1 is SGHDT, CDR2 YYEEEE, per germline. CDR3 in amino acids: CASGLLSALGGYTF. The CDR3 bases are TGTGCCAGCGGACTATTATCGGCCCTGGGTGGCTACACCTTC.

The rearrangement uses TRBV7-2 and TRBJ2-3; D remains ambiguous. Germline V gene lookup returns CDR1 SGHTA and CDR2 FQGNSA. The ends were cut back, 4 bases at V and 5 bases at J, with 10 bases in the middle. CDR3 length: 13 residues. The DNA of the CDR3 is TGTGCCAGCAGCTACTACACGAGAGATACGCAGTATTTT. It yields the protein CASSYYTRDTQYF. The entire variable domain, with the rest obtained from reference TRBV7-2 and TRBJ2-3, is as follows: GAGVSQSPSNKVTEKGKDVELRCDPISGHTALYWYRQSLGQGLEFLIYFQGNSAPDKSGLPSDRFSAERTGGSVSTLTIQRTQQEDSAVYLCASSYYTRDTQYFGPGTRLTVL.

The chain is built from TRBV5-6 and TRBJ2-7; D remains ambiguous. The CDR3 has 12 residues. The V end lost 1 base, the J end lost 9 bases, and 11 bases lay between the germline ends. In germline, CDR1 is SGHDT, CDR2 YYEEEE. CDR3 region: CASSLRGPGQYF. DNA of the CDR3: TGTGCCAGCAGCTTGAGAGGCCCCGGGCAGTACTTC. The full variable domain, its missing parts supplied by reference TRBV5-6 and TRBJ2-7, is DAGVTQSPTHLIKTRGQQVTLRCSPKSGHDTVSWYQQALGQGPQFIFQYYEEEERQRGNFPDRFSGHQFPNYSSELNVNALLLGDSALYLCASSLRGPGQYFGPGTRLTVT.

The CDR3 region has the DNA TGCAGTGCTAGAGTTCCAACCACTGAAGCTTTCTTT. Residues: CSARVPTTEAFF. The chain carries TRBV20-1 and TRBJ1-1; D uncertain. CDR3 size: 12 residues. Germline loops: CDR1 DFQATT, CDR2 SNEGSKA (reference sequence). V lost 1 base and J 4 bases, leaving 7 bases between the germline ends.

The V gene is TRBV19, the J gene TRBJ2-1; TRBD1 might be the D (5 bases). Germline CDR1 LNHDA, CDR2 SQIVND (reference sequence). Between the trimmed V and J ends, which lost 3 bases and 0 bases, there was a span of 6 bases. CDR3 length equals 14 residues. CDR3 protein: CASSMQGSYNEQFF. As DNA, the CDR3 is TGTGCCAGTAGTATGCAGGGCTCCTACAATGAGCAGTTCTTC.

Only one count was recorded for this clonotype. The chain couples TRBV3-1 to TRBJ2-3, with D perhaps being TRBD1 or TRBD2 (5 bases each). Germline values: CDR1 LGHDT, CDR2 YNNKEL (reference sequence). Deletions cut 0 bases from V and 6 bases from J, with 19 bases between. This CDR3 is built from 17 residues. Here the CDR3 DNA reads TGTGCCAGCAGCCAAGATCGGCCGGGGACCGGACGGGATACGCAGTATTTT. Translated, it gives CASSQDRPGTGRDTQYF.

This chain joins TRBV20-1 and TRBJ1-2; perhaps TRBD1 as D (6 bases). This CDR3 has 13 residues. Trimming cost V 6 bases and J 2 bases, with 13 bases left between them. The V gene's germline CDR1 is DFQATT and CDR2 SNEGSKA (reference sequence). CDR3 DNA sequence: TGCAGTGCCCCTGGGGGCATGAACTATGGCTACACCTTC. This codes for CSAPGGMNYGYTF.

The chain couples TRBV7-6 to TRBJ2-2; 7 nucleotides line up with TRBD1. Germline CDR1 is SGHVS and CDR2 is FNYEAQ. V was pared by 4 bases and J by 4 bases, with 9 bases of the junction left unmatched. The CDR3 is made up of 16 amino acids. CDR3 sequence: CASSSLRGRGTGELFF. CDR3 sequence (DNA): TGTGCCAGCAGCTCCCTTAGGGGGCGCGGCACCGGGGAGCTGTTTTTT.

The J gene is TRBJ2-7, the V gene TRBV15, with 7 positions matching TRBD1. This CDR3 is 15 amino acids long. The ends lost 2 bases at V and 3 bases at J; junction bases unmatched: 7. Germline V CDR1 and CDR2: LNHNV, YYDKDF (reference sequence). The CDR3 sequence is CATSRPGTVNYEQYF. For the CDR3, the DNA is TGTGCCACCAGCAGACCTGGGACAGTCAACTACGAGCAGTACTTC.

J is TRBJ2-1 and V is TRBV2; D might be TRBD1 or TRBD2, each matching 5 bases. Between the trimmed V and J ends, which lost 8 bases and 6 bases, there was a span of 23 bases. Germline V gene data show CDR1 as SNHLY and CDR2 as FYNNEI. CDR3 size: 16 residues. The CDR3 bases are TGTGCCAGCGGGCGATGGGGACCCCCGAGGGGCAATGAGCAGTTCTTC. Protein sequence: CASGRWGPPRGNEQFF.

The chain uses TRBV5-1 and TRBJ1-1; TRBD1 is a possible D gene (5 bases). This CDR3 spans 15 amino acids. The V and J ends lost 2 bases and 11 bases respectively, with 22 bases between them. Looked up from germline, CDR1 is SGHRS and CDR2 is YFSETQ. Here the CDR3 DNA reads TGCGCCAGCAGCTTCAGCGCGGGGTTTAGGTGGGGCGCTTTCTTT. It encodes CASSFSAGFRWGAFF. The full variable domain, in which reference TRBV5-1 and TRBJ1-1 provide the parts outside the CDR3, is KAGVTQTPRYLIKTRGQQVTLSCSPISGHRSVSWYQQTPGQGLQFLFEYFSETQRNKGNFPGRFSGRQFSNSRSEMNVSTLELGDSALYLCASSFSAGFRWGAFFGQGTRLTVV.

The DNA of the CDR3 is TGCGCCAGCAGCTTGAAGCGGGAGGCCCTTGGGAATGAGCAGTTCTTC. Its protein is CASSLKREALGNEQFF. This chain joins TRBV5-1 and TRBJ2-1, with 9 bases that match TRBD2. The ends lost 1 base at V and 7 bases at J; junction bases unmatched: 9. The CDR3 has 16 amino acids. CDR1 is SGHRS, CDR2 YFSETQ, per germline. Using reference TRBV5-1 and TRBJ2-1 for the parts outside the CDR3, the full variable domain is KAGVTQTPRYLIKTRGQQVTLSCSPISGHRSVSWYQQTPGQGLQFLFEYFSETQRNKGNFPGRFSGRQFSNSRSEMNVSTLELGDSALYLCASSLKREALGNEQFFGPGTRLTVL.

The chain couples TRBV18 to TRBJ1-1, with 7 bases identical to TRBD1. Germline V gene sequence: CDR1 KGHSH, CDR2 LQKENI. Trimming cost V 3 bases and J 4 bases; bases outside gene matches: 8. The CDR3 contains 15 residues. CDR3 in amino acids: CASSPSRQGPTEAFF. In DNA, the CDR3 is TGTGCCAGCTCACCGAGCCGACAGGGTCCCACTGAAGCTTTCTTT.

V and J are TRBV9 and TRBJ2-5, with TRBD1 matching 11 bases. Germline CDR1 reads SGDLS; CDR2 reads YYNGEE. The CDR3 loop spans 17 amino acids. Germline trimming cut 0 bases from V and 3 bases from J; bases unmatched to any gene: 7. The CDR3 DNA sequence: TGTGCCAGCAGCGTAGACCTCGGGGGACAGGGGGAAGAGACCCAGTACTTC. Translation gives CASSVDLGGQGEETQYF. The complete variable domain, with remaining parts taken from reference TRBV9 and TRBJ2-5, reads DSGVTQTPKHLITATGQRVTLRCSPRSGDLSVYWYQQSLDQGLQFLIQYYNGEERAKGNILERFSAQQFPDLHSELNLSSLELGDSALYFCASSVDLGGQGEETQYFGPGTRLLVL.

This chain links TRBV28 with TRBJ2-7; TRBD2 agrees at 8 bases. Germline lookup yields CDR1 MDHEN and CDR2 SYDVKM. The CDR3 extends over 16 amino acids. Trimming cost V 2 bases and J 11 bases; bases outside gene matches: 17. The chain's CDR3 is CASSLGSASGPPKKYF. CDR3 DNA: TGTGCCAGCAGTTTAGGATCCGCTAGCGGGCCTCCCAAAAAGTACTTC.